This TCR beta chain is drawn from a study of identical twins. Notes on the study in general: Abundant beta clonotypes from cord blood bore fewer insertions; memory repertoires lacked this pattern. The study found that models underestimated out-of-frame TCR alpha sharing in monozygotic twins. Beta out-of-frame sequences showed weaker excess sharing between twins.

J gave up 1 base and V 7 bases, and 4 bases lay outside the gene matches. Germline V gene lookup returns CDR1 WSHSY and CDR2 SAAADI. The CDR3 contains 16 residues. Unique molecular identifiers were present on the cDNA, which also gained a universal primer site by template switching. One entry per CDR3 protein, called by TCRdb with MiXCR from the 5' RACE reads. The profile shows about 430,000 distinct CDR3 sequences, about 18% of them singletons. In this sample, this clonotype turned up a few times. Its antigen is unidentified. V is TRBV10-2 and J is TRBJ2-2, with 12 bases identical to TRBD2. The receptor was derived from a man aged 45-65 years in good health. The sample consisted of naive T cells sorted from blood. CDR3 in DNA: TGCGCCAGCAAAGGACTAGCGGGATTGAACACCGGGGAGCTGTTTTTT. Its translation is CASKGLAGLNTGELFF.